This T cell receptor (beta chain) was found in a study of read filtering for tumor transcriptome and immune sequencing. From around 0.4 ug of RNA, a library with molecular barcoded alpha/delta and beta/gamma adaptors was made. MiXCR, run by TCRdb on the reads, gives a single entry per CDR3 protein. This table holds tens of thousands of distinct CDR3 sequences, roughly 15% found once. In its sample, this clonotype was seen many times. No antigen is known for it. The V end was cut by 1 base, the J end by 0 bases, with 10 bases between. This CDR3 contains 15 residues. Germline CDR1 is SGHDT and CDR2 is YYEEEE. Overall study findings and caveats: In IR-seq, single-read clonotypes were about 80% of clonotypes but around 4% of reads.

This chain connects TRBV5-6 to TRBJ2-5; no clear D. This clonotype was sampled from a donor aged 40 or over with multiple myeloma. Sequencing was done on a sample of a population of CD138-negative cells sorted from bone marrow. The CDR3 region has the DNA TGTGCCAGCAGCTTGCGGACGTTGCACCAAGAGACCCAGTACTTC. This codes for CASSLRTLHQETQYF.